A selection of T cell receptor beta chains follows, all from one sample in a study of T cell responses to AZD1222 COVID-19 vaccine. The table came from immunoSEQ multiplex PCR; TCRdb's copy has only in-frame clones and leaves some out. The sample lists some 130,000 clones; approximately 94% were seen once. Sequences were derived from peripheral blood, sampled on day 0 of AZD1222 vaccination. These TCRs come from an adult in good health. CDR3s include the opening cysteine and the closing phenylalanine or tryptophan. Fields, in order: V gene, clone size, D gene, J gene, CDR3 protein, CDR3 DNA. The D gene is left open where the match is weak. Rows give clone size only sometimes, using once, few, many, or a class for an expanded clone.

v_gene: TRBV5-4
abundance: .
d_gene: .
j_gene: TRBJ2-5
CDR3aa: CASSPRGRETQYF
CDR3nt: TGTGCCAGCAGCCCGCGGGGTCGGGAGACCCAGTACTTC

v_gene: TRBV6-4
abundance: .
d_gene: .
j_gene: TRBJ2-3
CDR3aa: CASSDSMGGTDTQYF
CDR3nt: TGTGCCAGCAGTGACTCTATGGGGGGCACAGATACGCAGTATTTT

v_gene: TRBV5-1
abundance: .
d_gene: .
j_gene: TRBJ2-1
CDR3aa: CASSPRTGEQFF
CDR3nt: TGCGCCAGCAGCCCCCGGACGGGAGAGCAGTTCTTC

v_gene: TRBV6-1
abundance: .
d_gene: .
j_gene: TRBJ2-1
CDR3aa: CASSRPYNEQFF
CDR3nt: TGTGCCAGCAGTCGGCCCTACAATGAGCAGTTCTTC

v_gene: TRBV5-1
abundance: .
d_gene: .
j_gene: TRBJ1-4
CDR3aa: CASSRGGVEEKLFF
CDR3nt: TGCGCCAGCAGCAGGGGTGGGGTGGAGGAAAAACTGTTTTTT

v_gene: TRBV29-1
abundance: .
d_gene: .
j_gene: TRBJ1-1
CDR3aa: CSVEDWGGETTEAFF
CDR3nt: TGCAGCGTTGAAGATTGGGGAGGGGAGACCACTGAAGCTTTCTTT

v_gene: TRBV4-1
abundance: few
d_gene: .
j_gene: TRBJ1-6
CDR3aa: CASSPGRYNSPLHF
CDR3nt: TGCGCCAGCAGCCCCGGGCGGTATAATTCACCCCTCCACTTT

v_gene: TRBV5-4
abundance: .
d_gene: TRBD1
j_gene: TRBJ1-4
CDR3aa: CASSFRQGESEKLFF
CDR3nt: TGTGCCAGCAGCTTCCGACAGGGTGAGAGTGAAAAACTGTTTTTT

v_gene: TRBV3-1/TRBV3-2
abundance: .
d_gene: .
j_gene: TRBJ2-1
CDR3aa: CASSPNSEDEQFF
CDR3nt: TGTGCCAGCAGCCCCAATAGTGAGGATGAGCAGTTCTTC

v_gene: TRBV27
abundance: .
d_gene: .
j_gene: TRBJ2-7
CDR3aa: CASSEIPGTHPYEQYF
CDR3nt: TGTGCCAGCAGTGAGATACCCGGGACCCATCCCTACGAGCAGTACTTC

v_gene: TRBV6-6
abundance: .
d_gene: .
j_gene: TRBJ1-3
CDR3aa: CASRLGGRGGTIYF
CDR3nt: TGTGCCAGCCGCTTAGGGGGGCGCGGGGGCACCATATATTTT

v_gene: TRBV29-1
abundance: .
d_gene: .
j_gene: TRBJ1-1
CDR3aa: CSVEGQGPEAFF
CDR3nt: TGCAGCGTTGAAGGGCAGGGTCCTGAAGCTTTCTTT

v_gene: TRBV28
abundance: .
d_gene: TRBD2
j_gene: TRBJ2-5
CDR3aa: CASSSGGTSAETQYF
CDR3nt: TGTGCCAGCAGTTCTGGGGGGACTAGCGCAGAGACCCAGTACTTC

v_gene: TRBV28
abundance: few
d_gene: TRBD2
j_gene: TRBJ2-1
CDR3aa: CASTSSGRRSSYNEQFF
CDR3nt: TGTGCCAGCACCTCGAGCGGGAGGAGAAGCTCCTACAATGAGCAGTTCTTC

v_gene: TRBV6-5
abundance: .
d_gene: .
j_gene: TRBJ1-5
CDR3aa: CASSLASGLNQPQHF
CDR3nt: TGTGCCAGCAGCCTAGCGTCGGGGCTGAATCAGCCCCAGCATTTT